The source of this T cell receptor (beta chain) is a study of cytomegalovirus exposure and HLA in healthy donors. Vbeta (60) and Jbeta (13) primers were used in the PCR. This table comes from immunoSEQ multiplex PCR, and its TCRdb copy is limited to in-frame clones, with some not included. The repertoire consists of around 120,000 clones, with roughly three quarters occurring once and the leading ten covering 11%. The clonotype originates from a man aged 35 to 55 in good health and CMV-seropositive. Sequencing used PBMCs.

The CDR3 region is CASSVAVSGSSYEQYF. DNA of the CDR3: TGTGCCAGCAGCGTAGCTGTAAGCGGGAGCTCCTACGAGCAGTACTTC. The genes are TRBV9 and TRBJ2-7, with 8 positions matching TRBD2. This CDR3 has 16 amino acids. Germline V gives CDR1 SGDLS, CDR2 YYNGEE. V lost 0 bases, J lost 0 bases, and 5 bases stayed unmatched.